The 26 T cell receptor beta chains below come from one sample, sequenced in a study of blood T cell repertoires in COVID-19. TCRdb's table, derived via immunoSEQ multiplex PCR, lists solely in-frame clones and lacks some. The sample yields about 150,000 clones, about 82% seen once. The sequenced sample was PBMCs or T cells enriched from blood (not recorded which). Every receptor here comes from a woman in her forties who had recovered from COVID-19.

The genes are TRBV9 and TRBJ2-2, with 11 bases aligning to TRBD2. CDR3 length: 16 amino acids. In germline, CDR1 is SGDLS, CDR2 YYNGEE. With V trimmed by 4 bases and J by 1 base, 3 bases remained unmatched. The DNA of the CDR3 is TGTGCCAGCAGCTTTGGACTAGCGGGGAACACCGGGGAGCTGTTTTTT. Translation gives CASSFGLAGNTGELFF.

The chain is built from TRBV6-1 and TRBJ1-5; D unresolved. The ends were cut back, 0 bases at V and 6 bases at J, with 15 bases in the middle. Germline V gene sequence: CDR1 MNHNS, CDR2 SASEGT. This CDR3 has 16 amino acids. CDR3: CASSEAAYRRSQPQHF. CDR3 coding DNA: TGTGCCAGCAGTGAAGCGGCTTACAGAAGAAGTCAGCCCCAGCATTTT.

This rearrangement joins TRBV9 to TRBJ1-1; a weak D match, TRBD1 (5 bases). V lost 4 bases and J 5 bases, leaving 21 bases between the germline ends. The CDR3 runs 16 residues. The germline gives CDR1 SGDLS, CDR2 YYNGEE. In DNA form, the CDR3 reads TGTGCCAGCAGCTCGGGGGTGGGGCTAGCGGGAACTGAAGCTTTCTTT. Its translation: CASSSGVGLAGTEAFF.

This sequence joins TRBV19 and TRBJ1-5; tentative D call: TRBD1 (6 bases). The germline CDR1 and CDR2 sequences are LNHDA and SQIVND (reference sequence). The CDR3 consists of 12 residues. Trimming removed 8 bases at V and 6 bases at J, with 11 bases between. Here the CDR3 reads CASGAGVQPQHF. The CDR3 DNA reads TGTGCCAGTGGGGCAGGGGTTCAGCCCCAGCATTTT.

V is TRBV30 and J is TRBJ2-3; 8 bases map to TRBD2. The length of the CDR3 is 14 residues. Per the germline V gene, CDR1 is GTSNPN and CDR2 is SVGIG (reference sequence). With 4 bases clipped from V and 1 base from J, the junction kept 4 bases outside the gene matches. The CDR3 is CAWILAAGTDTQYF. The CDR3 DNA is TGTGCCTGGATACTAGCGGCCGGCACAGATACGCAGTATTTT.

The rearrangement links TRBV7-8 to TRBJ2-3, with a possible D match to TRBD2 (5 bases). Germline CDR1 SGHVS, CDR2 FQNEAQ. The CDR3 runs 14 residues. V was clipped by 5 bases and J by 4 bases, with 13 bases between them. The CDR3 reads CASSQTGMADTQYF. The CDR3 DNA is TGTGCCAGCAGCCAGACGGGAATGGCAGATACGCAGTATTTT.

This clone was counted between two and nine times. The CDR3 region is CASSLGQGAWGYTF. The CDR3 DNA reads TGTGCCAGCAGTTTGGGACAGGGGGCGTGGGGCTACACCTTC. The chain joins TRBV27 to TRBJ1-2; TRBD1 matches 12 bases. Germline V gene data show CDR1 as MNHEY and CDR2 as SMNVEV (reference sequence). This CDR3 is 14 amino acids long. J was trimmed by 8 bases and V by 3 bases; bases with no gene match: 4.

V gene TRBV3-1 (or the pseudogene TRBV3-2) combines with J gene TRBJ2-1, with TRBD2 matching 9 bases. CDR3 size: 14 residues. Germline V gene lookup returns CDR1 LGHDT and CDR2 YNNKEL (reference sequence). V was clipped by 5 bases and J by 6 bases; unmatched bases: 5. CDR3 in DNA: TGTGCCAGCAGCACCGGGACTAGCTTCAATGAGCAGTTCTTC. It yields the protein CASSTGTSFNEQFF.

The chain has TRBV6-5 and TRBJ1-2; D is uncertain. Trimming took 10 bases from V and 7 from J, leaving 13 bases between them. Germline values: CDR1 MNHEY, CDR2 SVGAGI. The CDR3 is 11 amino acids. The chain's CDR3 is CATPERGGYTF. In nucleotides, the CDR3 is TGTGCCACCCCTGAACGGGGTGGCTACACCTTC.

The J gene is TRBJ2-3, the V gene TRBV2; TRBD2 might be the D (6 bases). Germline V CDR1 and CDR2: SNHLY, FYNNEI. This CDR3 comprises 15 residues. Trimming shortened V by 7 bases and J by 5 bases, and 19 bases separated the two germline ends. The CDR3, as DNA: TGTGCCAGCAATCCGGCGCGGGAAATTGAAGATACGCAGTATTTT. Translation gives CASNPAREIEDTQYF.

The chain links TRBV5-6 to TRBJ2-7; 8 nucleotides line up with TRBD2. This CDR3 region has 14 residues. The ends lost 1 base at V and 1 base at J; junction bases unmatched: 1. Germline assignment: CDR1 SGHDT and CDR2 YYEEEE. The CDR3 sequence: CASSLLAGSYEQYF. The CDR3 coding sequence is TGTGCCAGCAGCTTGTTAGCGGGGTCCTACGAGCAGTACTTC.

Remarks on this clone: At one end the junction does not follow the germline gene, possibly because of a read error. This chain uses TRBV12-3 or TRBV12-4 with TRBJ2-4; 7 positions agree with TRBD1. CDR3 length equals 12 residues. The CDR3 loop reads CASSLRDRVQYF. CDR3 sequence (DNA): TGTGCCAGCAGTCTACGAGACAGGGTTCAATACTTC.

The CDR3 DNA reads TGTGCCAGCAGTGACTCGGCCACAGATACGCAGTATTTT. This gives the protein CASSDSATDTQYF. V gene TRBV6-4 combines with J gene TRBJ2-3; no clear D gene. The CDR3 sequence is 13 residues long. Trimming took off 0 bases at V and 2 bases at J, with 3 bases between the two ends. The V gene's germline CDR1 is MRHNA and CDR2 SNTAGT.

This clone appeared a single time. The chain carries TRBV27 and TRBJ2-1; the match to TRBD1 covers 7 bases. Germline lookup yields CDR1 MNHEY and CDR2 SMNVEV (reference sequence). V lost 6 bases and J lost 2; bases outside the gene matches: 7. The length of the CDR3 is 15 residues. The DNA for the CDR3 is TGTGCCAGCAGCCTTAACAGGGGAACCTACAATGAGCAGTTCTTC. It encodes CASSLNRGTYNEQFF.

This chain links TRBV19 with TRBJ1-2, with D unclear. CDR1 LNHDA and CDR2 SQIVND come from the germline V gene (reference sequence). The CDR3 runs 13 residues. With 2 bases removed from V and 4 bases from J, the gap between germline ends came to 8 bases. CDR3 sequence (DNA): TGTGCCAGTAGTATAAGCGTTCTCTATGGCTACACCTTC. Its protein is CASSISVLYGYTF.

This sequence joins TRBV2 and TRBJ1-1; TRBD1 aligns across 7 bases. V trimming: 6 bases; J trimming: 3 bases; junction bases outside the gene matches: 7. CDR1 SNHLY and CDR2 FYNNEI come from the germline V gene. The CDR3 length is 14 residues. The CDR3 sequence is CASSKSTGDTEAFF. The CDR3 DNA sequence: TGTGCCAGCAGCAAGTCTACAGGGGACACTGAAGCTTTCTTT.

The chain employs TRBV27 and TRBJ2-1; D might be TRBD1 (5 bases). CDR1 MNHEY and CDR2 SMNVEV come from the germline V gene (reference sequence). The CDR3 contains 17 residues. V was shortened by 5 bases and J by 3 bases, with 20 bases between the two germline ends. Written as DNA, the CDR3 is TGTGCCAGCAGTCCCCCTCGGGCAGGGTCCGGCTACAATGAGCAGTTCTTC. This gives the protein CASSPPRAGSGYNEQFF.

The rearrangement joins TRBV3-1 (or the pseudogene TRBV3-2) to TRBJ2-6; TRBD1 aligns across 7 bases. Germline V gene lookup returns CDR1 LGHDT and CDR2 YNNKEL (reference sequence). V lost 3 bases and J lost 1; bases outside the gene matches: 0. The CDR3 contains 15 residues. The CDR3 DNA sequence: TGTGCCAGCAGCCAGACAGGGTCTGGGGCCAACGTCCTGACTTTC. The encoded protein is CASSQTGSGANVLTF.

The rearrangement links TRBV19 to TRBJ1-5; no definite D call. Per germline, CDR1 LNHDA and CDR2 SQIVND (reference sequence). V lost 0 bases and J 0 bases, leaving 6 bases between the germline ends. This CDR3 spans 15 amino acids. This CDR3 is CASSIDRYSNQPQHF. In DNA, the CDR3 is TGTGCCAGTAGTATAGACAGATATAGCAATCAGCCCCAGCATTTT. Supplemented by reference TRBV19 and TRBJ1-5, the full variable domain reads DGGITQSPKYLFRKEGQNVTLSCEQNLNHDAMYWYRQDPGQGLRLIYYSQIVNDFQKGDIAEGYSVSREKKESFPLTVTSAQKNPTAFYLCASSIDRYSNQPQHFGDGTRLSIL.

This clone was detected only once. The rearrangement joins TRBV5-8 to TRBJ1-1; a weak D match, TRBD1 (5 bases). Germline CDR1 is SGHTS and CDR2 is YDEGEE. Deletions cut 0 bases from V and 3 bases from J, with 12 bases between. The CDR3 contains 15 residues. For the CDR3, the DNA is TGTGCCAGCAGCTTGGATTTACGGACATACACTGAAGCTTTCTTT. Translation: CASSLDLRTYTEAFF.

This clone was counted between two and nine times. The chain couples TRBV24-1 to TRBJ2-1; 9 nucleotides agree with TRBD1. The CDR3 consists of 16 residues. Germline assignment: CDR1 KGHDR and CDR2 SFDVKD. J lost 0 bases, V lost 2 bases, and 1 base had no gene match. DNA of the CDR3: TGTGCCACCAGTGATTCGACAGGGGGCTCCTACAATGAGCAGTTCTTC. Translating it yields CATSDSTGGSYNEQFF.

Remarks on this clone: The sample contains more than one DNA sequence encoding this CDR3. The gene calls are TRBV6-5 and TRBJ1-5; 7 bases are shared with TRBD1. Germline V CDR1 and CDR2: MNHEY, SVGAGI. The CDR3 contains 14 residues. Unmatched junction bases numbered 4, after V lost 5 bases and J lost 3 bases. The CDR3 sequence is CASSRGQYNQPQHF. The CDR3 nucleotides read TGTGCCAGCAGTCGGGGACAGTACAATCAGCCCCAGCATTTT.

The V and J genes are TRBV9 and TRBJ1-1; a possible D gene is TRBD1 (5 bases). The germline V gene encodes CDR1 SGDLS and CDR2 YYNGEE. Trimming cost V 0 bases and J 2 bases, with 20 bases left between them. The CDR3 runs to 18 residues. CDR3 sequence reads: CASSVGSSGGIINTEAFF. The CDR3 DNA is TGTGCCAGCAGCGTAGGCTCAAGCGGGGGGATAATAAACACTGAAGCTTTCTTT.

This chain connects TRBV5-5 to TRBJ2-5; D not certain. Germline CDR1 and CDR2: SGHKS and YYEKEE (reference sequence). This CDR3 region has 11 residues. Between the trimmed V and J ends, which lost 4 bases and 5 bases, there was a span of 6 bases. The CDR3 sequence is CASSPSETQYF. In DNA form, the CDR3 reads TGTGCCAGCAGCCCTTCGGAGACCCAGTACTTC.

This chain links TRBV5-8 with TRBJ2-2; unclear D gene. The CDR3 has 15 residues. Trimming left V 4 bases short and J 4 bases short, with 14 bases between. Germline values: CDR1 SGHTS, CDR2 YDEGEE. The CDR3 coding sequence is TGTGCCAGCAGCCTCAACACCAGGCGCACCGGGGAGCTGTTTTTT. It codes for CASSLNTRRTGELFF.

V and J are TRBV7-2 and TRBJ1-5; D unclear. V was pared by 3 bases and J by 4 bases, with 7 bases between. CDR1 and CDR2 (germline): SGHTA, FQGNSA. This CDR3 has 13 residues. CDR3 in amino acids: CASSFDGNQPQHF. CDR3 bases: TGTGCCAGCAGCTTCGACGGGAATCAGCCCCAGCATTTT.